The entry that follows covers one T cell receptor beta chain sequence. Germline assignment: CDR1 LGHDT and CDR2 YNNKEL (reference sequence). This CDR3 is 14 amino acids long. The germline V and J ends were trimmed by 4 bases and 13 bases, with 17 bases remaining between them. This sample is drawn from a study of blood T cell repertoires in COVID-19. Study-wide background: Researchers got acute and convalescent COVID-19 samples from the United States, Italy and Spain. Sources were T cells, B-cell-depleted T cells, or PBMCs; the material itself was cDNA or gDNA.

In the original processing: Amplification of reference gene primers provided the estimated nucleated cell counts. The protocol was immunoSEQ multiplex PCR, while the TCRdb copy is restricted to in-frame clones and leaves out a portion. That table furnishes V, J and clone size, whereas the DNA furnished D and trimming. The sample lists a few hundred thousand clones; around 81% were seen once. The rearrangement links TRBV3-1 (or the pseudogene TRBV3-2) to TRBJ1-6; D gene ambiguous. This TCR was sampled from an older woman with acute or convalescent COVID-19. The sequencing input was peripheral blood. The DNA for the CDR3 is TGTGCCAGCAGCCTAAAGCAACTCCGGTCGCCCCTCCACTTT. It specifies CASSLKQLRSPLHF.